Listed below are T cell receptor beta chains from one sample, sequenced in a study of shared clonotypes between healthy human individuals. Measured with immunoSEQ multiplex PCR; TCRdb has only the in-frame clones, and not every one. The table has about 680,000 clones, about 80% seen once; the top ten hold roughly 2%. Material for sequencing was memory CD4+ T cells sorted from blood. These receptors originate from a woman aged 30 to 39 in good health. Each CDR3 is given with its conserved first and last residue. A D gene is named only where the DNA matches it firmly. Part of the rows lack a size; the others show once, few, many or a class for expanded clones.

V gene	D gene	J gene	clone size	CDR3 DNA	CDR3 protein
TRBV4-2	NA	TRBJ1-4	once	TGTGCCAGCAGCCATCCACTCTCTAGACAGGTTGAAAAACTGTTTTTT	CASSHPLSRQVEKLFF
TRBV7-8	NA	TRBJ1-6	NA	TGTGCCAGCAGCCAACGACGTTCACCCCTCCACTTT	CASSQRRSPLHF
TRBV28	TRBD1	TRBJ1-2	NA	TGTGCCAGCAGTTACAGGGGTCCCTATGGCTACACCTTC	CASSYRGPYGYTF
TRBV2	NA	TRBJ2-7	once	TGTGCCAGCAGTGACCTCCCCGGGACGGGAGCCTACGAGCAGTACTTC	CASSDLPGTGAYEQYF
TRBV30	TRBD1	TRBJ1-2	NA	TGTGGCGGGAGCGCAGGGGGCCTCGGTGGCTACACCTTC	CGGSAGGLGGYTF
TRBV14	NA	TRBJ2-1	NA	TGTGCCAGCAGCCAAATATCACTTCTTGCTCGGGATGAGCAGTTCTTC	CASSQISLLARDEQFF
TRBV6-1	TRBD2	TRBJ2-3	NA	TGTGCCAGCAGTGTGGGATTAGCGGGAGGCGCAGATACGCAGTATTTT	CASSVGLAGGADTQYF
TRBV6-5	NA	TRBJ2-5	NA	TGTGCCAGCAGAAAGGAGACCCAGTACTTC	CASRKETQYF
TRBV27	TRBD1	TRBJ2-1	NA	TGTGCCAGCAGTCGGTTGCGGGACAGGGGGTTGTCCCGCGGGAGGGGGGTCGGCAATGAGCAGTTCTTC	CASSRLRDRGLSRGRGVGNEQFF
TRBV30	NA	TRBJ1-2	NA	TGTGCCTGGACCCAATCAGGGAACTATGGCTACACCTTC	CAWTQSGNYGYTF
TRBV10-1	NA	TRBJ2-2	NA	TGCGCCAGCAGTGCTGAAGGGTACACCGGGGAGCTGTTTTTT	CASSAEGYTGELFF
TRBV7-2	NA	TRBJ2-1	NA	TGTGCCAGCAGCGCCCGCCGGGGATCGTACAATGAGCAGTTCTTC	CASSARRGSYNEQFF
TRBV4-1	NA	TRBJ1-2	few	TGCGCCAGCAGCCAAGAGGAGGGGTGGGTTATTGGCTACACCTTC	CASSQEEGWVIGYTF
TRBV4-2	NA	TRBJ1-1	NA	TGTGCCAGCAGCCAAGCGGGTGGAAACACTGAAGCTTTCTTT	CASSQAGGNTEAFF
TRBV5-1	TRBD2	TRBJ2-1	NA	TGCGCCAGCAGCTTGGAGCGGGGAGTCAATGAGCAGTTCTTC	CASSLERGVNEQFF
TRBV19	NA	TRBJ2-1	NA	TGTGCCAGTAGTATTAGAGAGGAGGGCTACAATGAGCAGTTCTTC	CASSIREEGYNEQFF
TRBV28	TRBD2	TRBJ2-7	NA	TGTGCCAGCAGGGAAAGAGCGGGGATCTCTGGCGAGCAGTACTTC	CASRERAGISGEQYF